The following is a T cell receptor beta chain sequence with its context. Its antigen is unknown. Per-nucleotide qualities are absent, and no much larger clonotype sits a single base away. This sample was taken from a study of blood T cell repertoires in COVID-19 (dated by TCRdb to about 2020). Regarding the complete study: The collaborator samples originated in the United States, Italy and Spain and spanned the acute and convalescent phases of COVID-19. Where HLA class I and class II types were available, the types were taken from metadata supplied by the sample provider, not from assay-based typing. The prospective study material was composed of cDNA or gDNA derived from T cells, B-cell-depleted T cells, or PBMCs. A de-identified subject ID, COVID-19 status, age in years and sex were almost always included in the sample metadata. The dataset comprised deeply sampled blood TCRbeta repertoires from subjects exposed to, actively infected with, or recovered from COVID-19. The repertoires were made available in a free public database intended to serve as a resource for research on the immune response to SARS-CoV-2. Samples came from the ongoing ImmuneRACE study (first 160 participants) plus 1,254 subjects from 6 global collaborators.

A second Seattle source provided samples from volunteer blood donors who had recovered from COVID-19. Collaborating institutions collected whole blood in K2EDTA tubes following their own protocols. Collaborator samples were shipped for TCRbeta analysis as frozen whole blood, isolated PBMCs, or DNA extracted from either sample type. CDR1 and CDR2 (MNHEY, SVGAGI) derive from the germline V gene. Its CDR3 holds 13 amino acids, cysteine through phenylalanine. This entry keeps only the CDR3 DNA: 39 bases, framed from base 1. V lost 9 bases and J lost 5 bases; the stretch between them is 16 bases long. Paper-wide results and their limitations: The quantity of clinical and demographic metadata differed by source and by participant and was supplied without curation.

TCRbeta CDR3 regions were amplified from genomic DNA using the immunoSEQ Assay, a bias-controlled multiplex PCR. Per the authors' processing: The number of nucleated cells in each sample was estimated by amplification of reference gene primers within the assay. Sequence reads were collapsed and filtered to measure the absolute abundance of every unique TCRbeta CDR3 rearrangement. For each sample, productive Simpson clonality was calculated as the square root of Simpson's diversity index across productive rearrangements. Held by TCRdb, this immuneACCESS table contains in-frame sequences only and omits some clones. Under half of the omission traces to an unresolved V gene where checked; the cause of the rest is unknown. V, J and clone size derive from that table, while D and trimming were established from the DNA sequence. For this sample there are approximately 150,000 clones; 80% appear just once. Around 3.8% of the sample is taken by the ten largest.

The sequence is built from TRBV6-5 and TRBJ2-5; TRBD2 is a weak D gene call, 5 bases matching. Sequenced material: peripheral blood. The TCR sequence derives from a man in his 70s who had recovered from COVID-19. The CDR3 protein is CASTPGGGETQYF. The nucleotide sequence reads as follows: TGTGCCAGTACCCCAGGCGGCGGGGAGACCCAGTACTTC.